This T cell receptor beta chain stems from a study of cytomegalovirus exposure and HLA in healthy donors. Sampled while nominally healthy, donors likely had unrecorded immune exposures. The CDR3 has 12 residues. CDR1 and CDR2 (germline): SGDLS, YYNGEE. Trimming pared 3 bases from V and 10 bases from J, leaving 11 bases between. Study conclusions and caveats: It is likely that the observed cluster of highly shared sequence variants was a sequencing artifact. By HLA locus, TCR association rates varied in a later analysis, with DRB1 showing the most and HLA-C the fewest. Later analysis associated a missense DCLRE1C variant with TCR beta V- and J-gene trimming.

The PCR had 60 Vbeta and 13 Jbeta primers. Profiled with immunoSEQ multiplex PCR; TCRdb holds only in-frame clones, not every one. This table has 200,000 to 250,000 clones, around 84% appearing once. For this clone: As yet, its antigen is unknown.

The source is a girl aged 2 to 9 in good health and CMV-seronegative. V gene TRBV9 combines with J gene TRBJ2-1; D not resolved. The sequencing sample was made of PBMCs. The DNA for the CDR3 is TGTGCCAGCAGCGCACCAGCAGCGGAGCAGTTCTTC. This gives the protein CASSAPAAEQFF.